A single TCR beta chain is shown here with its context. The entry originates in a study of blood T cell repertoires in COVID-19. Study-wide background: Sites in the United States, Italy and Spain provided acute and convalescent COVID-19 samples. PBMCs, B-cell-depleted T cells, or T cells were the source of the cDNA or gDNA that made up the material.

V was trimmed by 6 bases and J by 6 bases, leaving 16 bases between them. The V gene's germline CDR1 is LNHDA and CDR2 SQIVND (reference sequence). The CDR3 sequence is 14 residues long. As handled by the study authors: Amplifying reference gene primers gave estimates of nucleated cell counts. TCRdb keeps only in-frame clones here, not all; method: immunoSEQ multiplex PCR. The DNA gave D and trimming, while V, J and clone size come from that table. The sample includes 300,000 to 400,000 clones, 85% to 90% of them seen just once. This TCR was sampled from a human donor in a cohort sampled during active COVID-19. Material: peripheral blood. The rearrangement links TRBV19 to TRBJ2-3; D may be TRBD2 (5 bases). The CDR3 region has the DNA TGTGCCAGTAGCCCCTGGACTTACCGGGATACGCAGTATTTT. It specifies CASSPWTYRDTQYF.